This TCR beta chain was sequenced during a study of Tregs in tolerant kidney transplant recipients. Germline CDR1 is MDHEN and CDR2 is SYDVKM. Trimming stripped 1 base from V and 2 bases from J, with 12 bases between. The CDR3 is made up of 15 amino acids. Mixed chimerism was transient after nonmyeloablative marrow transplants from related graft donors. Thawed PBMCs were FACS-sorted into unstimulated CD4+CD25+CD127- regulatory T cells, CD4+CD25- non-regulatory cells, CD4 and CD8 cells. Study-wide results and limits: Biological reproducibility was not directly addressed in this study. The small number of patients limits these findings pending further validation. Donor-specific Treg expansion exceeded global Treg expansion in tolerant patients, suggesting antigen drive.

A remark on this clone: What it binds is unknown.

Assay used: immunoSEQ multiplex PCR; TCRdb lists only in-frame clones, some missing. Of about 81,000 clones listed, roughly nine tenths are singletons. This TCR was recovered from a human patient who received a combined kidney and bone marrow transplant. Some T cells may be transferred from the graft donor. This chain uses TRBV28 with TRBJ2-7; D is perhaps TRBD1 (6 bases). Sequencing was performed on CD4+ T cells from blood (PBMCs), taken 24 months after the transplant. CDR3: CASSLSAGVTYEQYF. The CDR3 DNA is TGTGCCAGCAGTTTATCAGCAGGGGTAACCTACGAGCAGTACTTC.